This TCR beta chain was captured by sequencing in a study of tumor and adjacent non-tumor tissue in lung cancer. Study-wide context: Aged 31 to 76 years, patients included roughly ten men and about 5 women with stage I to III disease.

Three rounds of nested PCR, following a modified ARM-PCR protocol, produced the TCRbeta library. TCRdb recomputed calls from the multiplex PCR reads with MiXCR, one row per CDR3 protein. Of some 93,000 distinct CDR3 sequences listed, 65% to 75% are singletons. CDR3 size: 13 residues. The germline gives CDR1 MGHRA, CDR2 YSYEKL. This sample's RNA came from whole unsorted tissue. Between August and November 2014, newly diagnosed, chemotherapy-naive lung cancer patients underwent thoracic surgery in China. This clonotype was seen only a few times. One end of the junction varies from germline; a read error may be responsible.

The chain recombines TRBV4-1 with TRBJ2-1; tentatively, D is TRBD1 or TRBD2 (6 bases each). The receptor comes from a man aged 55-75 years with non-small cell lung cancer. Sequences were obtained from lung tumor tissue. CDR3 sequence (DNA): TGCACCAGCAGCCAAGGGGGGTACAATGAGCAGCTCTTC. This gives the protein CTSSQGGYNEQLF.